The T cell receptor beta chain under discussion was sequenced for a study of T-cell reconstitution after alpha-beta-depleted transplantation in children. Whole-study findings and limits: One year after transplant, T-cell counts and diversity came mostly from newly produced T cells. By about two months after transplant, alpha-beta T cells reportedly arose from several hundred graft clones that had expanded.

The CDR3 is 13 residues long. V gave up 2 bases and J gave up 7 bases; unmatched junction bases: 4. Germline-derived CDR1 and CDR2 are DFQATT and SNEGSKA (reference sequence). Library preparation (for TCRbeta) was performed with unique molecular identifiers. TCRdb reprocessed the PCR reads via MiXCR and lists one record per CDR3 protein. Of 6,500 to 10,000 distinct CDR3 sequences listed, about 30% are singletons. As concerns this clonotype: What it binds is not known.

The input for sequencing was peripheral blood, taken 60 days after TCRalphabeta/CD19-depleted stem cell transplant. This chain uses TRBV20-1 with TRBJ2-3; 9 nucleotides agree with TRBD2. The receptor's source is a boy under two years old who had a stem cell transplant for SCID, so the T cells may come from the graft donor. The CDR3 spells CSARQGLAYTQYF. In DNA, the CDR3 is TGCAGTGCTAGACAGGGACTAGCTTATACGCAGTATTTT.